This T cell receptor beta chain emerged from a study of PD-1 blockade in classical Hodgkin lymphoma. The CDR3 loop spans 16 amino acids. J gave up 6 bases and V 0 bases, and 2 bases lay outside the gene matches. Germline CDR1 reads SGHNT; CDR2 reads YYREEE (reference sequence). As for time point: newly diagnosed, previously untreated cHL patient sample. Out of thawed PBMCs, magnetic negative selection purified CD4+ T cells. Clones were sequenced by immunoSEQ multiplex PCR, and TCRdb holds only the in-frame ones, with some missing. Of tens of thousands of clones in the sample, about 85% were seen once.

This clonotype was obtained from a human donor with classical Hodgkin lymphoma. The chain employs TRBV5-4 and TRBJ2-2; 13 bases are shared with TRBD2. Sequenced: CD4+ T cells from blood. The DNA of the CDR3 is TGTGCCAGCAGCTTGGGACTAGCGGGAGGATCCGGGGAGCTGTTTTTT. Its translation is CASSLGLAGGSGELFF.